This T cell receptor (beta chain) came from a study of CD8 T cells in ankylosing spondylitis. Whole-study results and caveats: Matched ankylosing spondylitis synovial fluid reportedly contained a significantly enriched population of disease-linked clones. CD8+ by phenotype, disease-linked clones were relatively rare in peripheral blood.

Comments on this clonotype: The antigen is unknown.

Each CDR3 protein gets one entry after TCRdb re-called the 5' RACE reads with MiXCR. This table has 250,000 to 350,000 distinct CDR3 sequences, less than 25% appearing once. This receptor was taken from a female donor with ankylosing spondylitis or in good health (not recorded which). Sequenced sample: blood, either unsorted or a sorted T cell fraction (not recorded which).

DNA of the CDR3: TGTGCCAGCAGTGAATTAGGTCCTCCGGCGAGCAATCAGCCCCAGCATTTT. Translation gives CASSELGPPASNQPQHF. This chain links TRBV2 with TRBJ1-5, with unresolved D. Germline CDR1 SNHLY, CDR2 FYNNEI. V gave up 2 bases and J gave up 1 base, with 15 bases separating them. The CDR3 sequence is 17 residues long.